This TCR beta chain was retrieved from a study of T cells after yellow fever vaccination. Template switching by 5'RACE produced TCR cDNA, adding a universal primer site and UMIs. In TCRdb, the 5' RACE reads were re-called with MiXCR into one record per CDR3 protein. This table holds a few hundred thousand distinct CDR3 sequences, 4.1% found once. This clonotype was counted at least ten times. Germline V gene lookup returns CDR1 SGHTA and CDR2 FQGNSA. The CDR3 is 17 amino acids. Losses at the gene ends were 2 bases for V and 8 bases for J; bases not matched to a gene: 10. The TCR sequence derives from a man between 18 and 35 years old who received the YFV17D yellow fever vaccine. The gene calls are TRBV7-2 and TRBJ2-1; 12 bases match TRBD2. The sequencing here drew on PBMCs, taken 5 days after the yellow fever booster vaccination. The CDR3: CASSLSVLAGGRDEQFF. DNA for the CDR3: TGTGCCAGCAGCTTATCAGTTCTAGCGGGGGGGCGCGATGAGCAGTTCTTC.